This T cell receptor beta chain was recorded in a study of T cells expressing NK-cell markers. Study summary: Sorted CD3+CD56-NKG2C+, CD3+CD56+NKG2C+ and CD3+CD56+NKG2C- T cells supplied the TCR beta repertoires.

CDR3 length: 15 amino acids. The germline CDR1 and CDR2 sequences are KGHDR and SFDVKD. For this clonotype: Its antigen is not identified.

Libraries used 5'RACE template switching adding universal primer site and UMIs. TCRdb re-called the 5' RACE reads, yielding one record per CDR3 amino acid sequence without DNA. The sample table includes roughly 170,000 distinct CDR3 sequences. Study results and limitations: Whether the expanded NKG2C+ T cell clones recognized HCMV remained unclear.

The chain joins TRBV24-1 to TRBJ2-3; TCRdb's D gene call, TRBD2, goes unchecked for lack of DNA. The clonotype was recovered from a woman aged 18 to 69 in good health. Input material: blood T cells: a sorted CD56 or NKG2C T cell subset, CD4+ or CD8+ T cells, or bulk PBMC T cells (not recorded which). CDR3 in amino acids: CATSPSGRTGDTQYF.